This T cell receptor beta chain is drawn from a study of T cells after yellow fever vaccination. Study summary: Fractions of limited cellularity were prepared by means of SMART-Seq v4 Ultra Low Input.

With 0 bases removed from V and 3 bases from J, the gap between germline ends came to 5 bases. The germline CDR1 and CDR2 sequences are MNHEY and SVGAGI. CDR3 length: 13 amino acids. The study's findings and limits: Post-booster repertoires contained most primary-vaccination clones again (roughly 97% CD4, around 88% CD8).

Points on this clonotype: The antigen is undetermined.

TCRdb re-called the 5' RACE reads through MiXCR, storing one row per CDR3 protein. Among 300,000 to 350,000 distinct CDR3 sequences listed, approximately 4.3% were seen once. Material: PBMCs, obtained 15 days after the yellow fever booster vaccination. The sequence was collected from a man between 18 and 29 years old who received the YFV17D yellow fever vaccine. The chain is built from TRBV6-5 and TRBJ1-1; D is uncertain. CDR3: CASSYSTYTEAFF. DNA of the CDR3: TGTGCCAGCAGTTACTCGACCTACACTGAAGCTTTCTTT.